Sequencing of this TCR beta chain was carried out in a study of PD-1 blockade in classical Hodgkin lymphoma. Study results and limitations: Significantly greater TCR diversity emerged by C4D1 in CD4+ cells but not CD8+ cells. Relapsed/refractory patients reportedly had the lowest baseline TCR diversity, below newly diagnosed patients, who were below healthy donors.

With 10 bases removed from V and 7 bases from J, the gap between germline ends came to 13 bases. The CDR3 contains 11 residues. From germline, CDR1 is LNHDA and CDR2 SQIVND (reference sequence). Each and every patient relapsed after autologous stem cell transplantation, and patients got differing brentuximab vedotin exposure. Remarks on this clone: As yet, its antigen is unknown.

The assay was immunoSEQ multiplex PCR, and TCRdb's table has in-frame clones only and misses some. The table records 120,000 to 150,000 clones, approximately 81% of them present only once. The clonotype was recovered from a human donor with classical Hodgkin lymphoma. This chain joins TRBV19 and TRBJ1-2; a possible D gene is TRBD1 (6 bases). The specimen was peripheral blood mononuclear cells (PBMCs), collected before the second cycle of nivolumab. In DNA, the CDR3 is TGTGCCACCCGGACAGATACTGGCTACACCTTC. Its translation is CATRTDTGYTF.